The next 9 T cell receptor beta chains were all read from a single sample in a study of blood T cell repertoires in COVID-19. Only in-frame clones appear in the TCRdb table, and some are missing; sequencing was by immunoSEQ multiplex PCR. Of some 10,000 clones listed, roughly nine tenths are singletons. The sample was peripheral blood. The receptors derive from a woman aged 60-75 years with active COVID-19.

The rearrangement joins TRBV29-1 to TRBJ1-2; D may be TRBD1 (5 bases). This CDR3 is built from 11 residues. V was shortened by 6 bases and J by 6 bases, with 11 bases between the two germline ends. The V gene's germline CDR1 is SQVTM and CDR2 ANQGSEA. Written as DNA, the CDR3 is TGCAGCGTAATGACAGAAAATGGCTACACCTTC. Translating it yields CSVMTENGYTF.

This clone was seen only once. V gene TRBV12-5 combines with J gene TRBJ2-1; 10 nucleotides line up with TRBD2. Trimming at V came to 2 bases and at J to 8 bases, leaving 6 bases not matched to a gene. Per the germline V gene, CDR1 is LGHNT and CDR2 is FRNRAP. The CDR3 extends over 15 amino acids. The CDR3, as DNA: TGTGCTAGTGGTTTGCACCCTAGCGGGAGCTATGAGCAGTTCTTC. Protein: CASGLHPSGSYEQFF.

This chain joins TRBV5-1 and TRBJ2-1; D is perhaps TRBD1 (7 bases). From germline, CDR1 is SGHRS and CDR2 YFSETQ. Trimming left V 6 bases short and J 7 bases short, with 17 bases between. There are 14 residues in the CDR3. The DNA for the CDR3 is TGCGCCAGCATCGAGGGGGCTCGGGGGAATGAGCAGTTCTTC. Protein: CASIEGARGNEQFF.

The gene calls are TRBV27 and TRBJ1-6, with 8 bases aligning to TRBD1. The CDR3 runs 15 residues. V lost 5 bases, J lost 5 bases, and 5 bases stayed unmatched. Germline values: CDR1 MNHEY, CDR2 SMNVEV (reference sequence). The CDR3 sequence is CASSGGQVDNSPLHF. The CDR3 DNA sequence: TGTGCCAGCAGTGGGGGACAGGTGGATAATTCACCCCTCCACTTT.

V gene TRBV12-5 combines with J gene TRBJ2-7; weak D call: TRBD1 (6 bases). This CDR3 is 17 amino acids long. V lost 5 bases and J lost 2, with 22 bases in between. Germline CDR1 reads LGHNT; CDR2 reads FRNRAP. The CDR3 sequence is CASGPPSTGSGAYEQYF. Here the CDR3 DNA reads TGTGCTAGTGGTCCACCGAGTACAGGGAGTGGAGCCTACGAGCAGTACTTC.

The chain links TRBV19 to TRBJ2-1, with 8 bases matching TRBD2. Germline V CDR1 and CDR2: LNHDA, SQIVND (reference sequence). CDR3 length: 14 amino acids. V lost 5 bases, J lost 8 bases, and 8 bases stayed unmatched. The CDR3 DNA sequence: TGTGCCAGTAGTGGAAGCGGGGGTGTGTATGAGCAGTTCTTC. This encodes CASSGSGGVYEQFF.

J is TRBJ2-7 and V is TRBV5-1; TRBD2 is a possible D gene (6 bases). Germline values: CDR1 SGHRS, CDR2 YFSETQ. V was cut by 0 bases and J by 1 base, with 8 bases left in between. CDR3 size: 14 residues. The CDR3 region is CASSLDGGSYEQYV. CDR3 coding DNA: TGCGCCAGCAGCTTGGACGGAGGGTCCTACGAGCAGTACGTC.

This chain joins TRBV30 and TRBJ2-1; D not certain. The length of the CDR3 is 14 residues. Trimming left V 3 bases short and J 0 bases short, with 9 bases between. Germline V gene lookup returns CDR1 GTSNPN and CDR2 SVGIG (reference sequence). This chain's CDR3 is CAWRHPSSYNEQFF. CDR3 sequence (DNA): TGTGCCTGGAGACACCCCAGCTCCTACAATGAGCAGTTCTTC.

This clone was detected only once. This rearrangement joins TRBV5-1 to TRBJ1-5; a weak D match, TRBD1 (5 bases). Germline V gives CDR1 SGHRS, CDR2 YFSETQ. V lost 5 bases, J lost 4 bases, and 10 bases lay in between. This CDR3 comprises 13 residues. CDR3 in amino acids: CASSQEGNQPQHF. The DNA of the CDR3 is TGCGCCAGCAGTCAGGAGGGGAATCAGCCCCAGCATTTT.